The 23 T cell receptor beta chains given below trace back to one sample, sequenced in a study of beta chain features in type 1 diabetes. General study results and limits: Type 1 diabetes patients showed a moderate but significant shortening of TCRB CDR3s in all four CD4+ subsets.

No antigen has been assigned to these receptors. Reverse transcribing all isolated RNA meant expressed TCRB transcripts were sequenced. Using immunoSEQ multiplex PCR, the repertoire was profiled, and TCRdb retains in-frame clones only, with some absent. The sample has more than 300,000 clones; about a tenth are singletons. The sample comprised central memory CD4+ T cells from blood. These TCRs come from a man aged 30-40 years with type 1 diabetes.

This clone was detected ten times or more. The chain carries TRBV7-6 and TRBJ1-3, with a possible D match to TRBD1 (6 bases). CDR3 length: 16 amino acids. V was trimmed by 5 bases and J by 4 bases, leaving 18 bases between them. Germline V lookup: CDR1 SGHVS, CDR2 FNYEAQ. CDR3 coding DNA: TGTGCCAGCAGCCCTCACCGGGACATCTCGGGAAACACCATATATTTT. It yields the protein CASSPHRDISGNTIYF.

The chain carries TRBV5-1 and TRBJ2-5, with no clear D. The J call is doubtful: the DNA matches TRBJ2-7 better. Per the germline V gene, CDR1 is SGHRS and CDR2 is YFSETQ. The CDR3 loop spans 15 amino acids. The CDR3 reads CASSLGSLWVGEQYF. Here the CDR3 DNA reads TGCGCCAGCAGCTTGGGGAGCCTATGGGTCGGCGAGCAGTACTTC.

This clone was seen more than once but under ten times. V is TRBV18 and J is TRBJ1-1; D call uncertain. The CDR3 contains 15 residues. Between the trimmed V and J ends, which lost 6 bases and 0 bases, there was a span of 14 bases. CDR1 is KGHSH, CDR2 LQKENI, per germline. CDR3 DNA sequence: TGTGCCAGCTCCCCTGGCCAGGTGATGAACACTGAAGCTTTCTTT. Protein sequence: CASSPGQVMNTEAFF. Based on the CDR3 plus reference TRBV18 and TRBJ1-1, the full variable domain is NAGVMQNPRHLVRRRGQEARLRCSPMKGHSHVYWYRQLPEEGLKFMVYLQKENIIDESGMPKERFSAEFPKEGPSILRIQQVVRGDSAAYFCASSPGQVMNTEAFFGQGTRLTVV.

This chain links TRBV25-1 with TRBJ1-4; TRBD1 aligns across 7 bases. Trimming at V came to 5 bases and at J to 0 bases, leaving 9 bases not matched to a gene. Germline values: CDR1 MGHDK, CDR2 SYGVNS. This CDR3 spans 17 amino acids. The CDR3 here is CASSSGTAFATNEKLFF. The CDR3, as DNA: TGTGCCAGCAGTTCCGGGACAGCCTTTGCAACTAATGAAAAACTGTTTTTT.

The chain employs TRBV7-9 and TRBJ2-3; perhaps D is TRBD1 or TRBD2 (6 bases each). The CDR3 runs to 14 residues. Trimming removed 5 bases at V and 6 bases at J, with 15 bases between. Germline CDR1 is SEHNR and CDR2 is FQNEAQ (reference sequence). This CDR3 is CASSPYGGSDTQYF. The CDR3 DNA reads TGTGCCAGCAGCCCCTACGGGGGCTCGGATACGCAGTATTTT.

Only a few counts were recorded for this clone. In DNA, the CDR3 is TGTGCCACCGCACGAGGGGACACTAAAAATGAAAAACTGTTTTTT. This gives the protein CATARGDTKNEKLFF. The V gene is TRBV7-2, the J gene TRBJ1-4; D is perhaps TRBD1 (6 bases). The CDR3 length is 15 residues. V was shortened by 10 bases and J by 5 bases, with 20 bases between the two germline ends. CDR1 and CDR2 (germline): SGHTA, FQGNSA.

As DNA, the CDR3 is TGCAGCGGGAGCGGGACATCTAACTATGGCTACACCTTC. Amino acids: CSGSGTSNYGYTF. V is TRBV29-1 and J is TRBJ1-2; tentative D call: TRBD1 (6 bases). The CDR3 has 13 residues. The ends were cut back, 7 bases at V and 0 bases at J, with 12 bases in the middle. CDR1 is SQVTM, CDR2 ANQGSEA, per germline.

The sample holds a few counts of this clone. The V and J genes are TRBV30 and TRBJ1-3; tentative D call: TRBD1 (5 bases). CDR1 is GTSNPN, CDR2 SVGIG, per germline (reference sequence). This CDR3 is built from 16 residues. V shed 0 bases and J shed 0 bases, with 12 bases lying between them. CDR3 residues: CAWSVPRGSSGNTIYF. For the CDR3, the DNA is TGTGCCTGGAGTGTACCGAGGGGATCCTCTGGAAACACCATATATTTT.

The chain uses TRBV9 and TRBJ2-7; D perhaps matches TRBD1 (6 bases). Per germline, CDR1 SGDLS and CDR2 YYNGEE. V lost 4 bases to trimming and J lost 2 bases, with 16 bases between them. There are 15 residues in the CDR3. CDR3 nucleotides: TGTGCCAGCAGCCCTAGGGGGACGGATGCCTACGAGCAGTACTTC. It codes for CASSPRGTDAYEQYF.

The chain uses TRBV9 and TRBJ2-7, with D uncertain. Germline V gene lookup returns CDR1 SGDLS and CDR2 YYNGEE. Deletions cut 4 bases from V and 5 bases from J, with 19 bases between. This CDR3 comprises 15 residues. CDR3 residues: CASSQGSGLLDEQYF. Written as DNA, the CDR3 is TGTGCCAGCAGCCAAGGCAGTGGGCTTCTCGACGAGCAGTACTTC.

The V call is TRBV10-3, the J call TRBJ1-5; tentatively, D is TRBD1 (5 bases). Germline CDR1 is ENHRY and CDR2 is SYGVKD. CDR3 length: 14 amino acids. The germline V and J ends were trimmed by 8 bases and 3 bases, with 14 bases remaining between them. CDR3 nucleotide sequence: TGTGCCATCTCCAGCAGGGTGGACAATCAGCCCCAGCATTTT. Amino acid sequence: CAISSRVDNQPQHF.

This clone was recorded at least ten times. CDR3 in amino acids: CATRGAGELFF. The CDR3 DNA reads TGTGCCACCAGGGGGGCCGGGGAGCTGTTTTTT. The chain employs TRBV19 and TRBJ2-2, with a weak D call TRBD1 (7 bases). This CDR3 has 11 amino acids. Per the germline V gene, CDR1 is LNHDA and CDR2 is SQIVND (reference sequence). The V gene lost 10 bases and the J gene lost 6 bases, with 9 bases spanning the gap.

This chain links TRBV30 with TRBJ2-3; D uncertain. The V end was cut by 5 bases, the J end by 6 bases, with 9 bases between. CDR3 length equals 11 residues. Germline V gene sequence: CDR1 GTSNPN, CDR2 SVGIG (reference sequence). The CDR3 reads CAWGVKDTQYF. CDR3 bases: TGTGCCTGGGGGGTCAAGGATACGCAGTATTTT.

This clone was detected a few times. The sample holds other DNA sequences that translate to the same CDR3. The CDR3 DNA reads as TGTGCCAGCTCCTTTGGGGGGTCAAGCACAGATACGCAGTATTTT. Amino acid sequence: CASSFGGSSTDTQYF. The genes are TRBV7-2 and TRBJ2-3, with a possible D match to TRBD2 (6 bases). The ends were cut back, 8 bases at V and 0 bases at J, with 15 bases in the middle. The germline V gene encodes CDR1 SGHTA and CDR2 FQGNSA. The CDR3 totals 15 residues. The full variable domain, with the rest looked up from reference TRBV7-2 and TRBJ2-3, is GAGVSQSPSNKVTEKGKDVELRCDPISGHTALYWYRQSLGQGLEFLIYFQGNSAPDKSGLPSDRFSAERTGGSVSTLTIQRTQQEDSAVYLCASSFGGSSTDTQYFGPGTRLTVL.

There are a few counts of this clone. The rearrangement uses TRBV18 and TRBJ1-2; D call uncertain. Trimming left V 4 bases short and J 5 bases short, with 20 bases between. Germline V gene lookup returns CDR1 KGHSH and CDR2 LQKENI. This CDR3 is 16 amino acids long. The CDR3 region has the DNA TGTGCCAGCTCACAGATCCCGGCCTCCTCGGGGTATGGCTACACCTTC. Translating it yields CASSQIPASSGYGYTF.

This chain uses TRBV14 with TRBJ2-3, with TRBD2 as a possible D gene (6 bases). The V end was cut by 1 base, the J end by 8 bases, with 25 bases between. The CDR3 is 18 residues long. In germline, CDR1 is SGHDN, CDR2 FVKESK. Written as DNA, the CDR3 is TGTGCCAGCAGCCAAGCAACCCCGGGACTCTCGCTAGCGAGTACGCAGTATTTT. Translation gives CASSQATPGLSLASTQYF. The complete variable domain, with remaining parts taken from reference TRBV14 and TRBJ2-3, reads EAGVTQFPSHSVIEKGQTVTLRCDPISGHDNLYWYRRVMGKEIKFLLHFVKESKQDESGMPNNRFLAERTGGTYSTLKVQPAELEDSGVYFCASSQATPGLSLASTQYFGPGTRLTVL.

As concerns this clone: A read error may account for a junction end that differs from germline. The chain joins TRBV5-1 to TRBJ1-2; 9 nucleotides match TRBD1. The V gene's germline CDR1 is SGHRS and CDR2 YFSETQ. The CDR3 is 11 amino acids. The CDR3 coding sequence is TGCGCCAGCAGCGAACAGGGGGCGCGGAGCTTC. Its protein product is CASSEQGARSF.

The rearrangement joins TRBV7-6 to TRBJ2-5; tentatively, D is TRBD2 (5 bases). V was pared by 7 bases and J by 2 bases, with 14 bases between. The CDR3 loop spans 14 amino acids. Germline CDR1 and CDR2: SGHVS and FNYEAQ. As DNA, the CDR3 is TGTGCCAGCACCCCCTTCCGGGAACAAGAGACCCAGTACTTC. This translates into CASTPFREQETQYF.

V gene TRBV25-1 combines with J gene TRBJ2-7; 8 nucleotides agree with TRBD1. Germline CDR1 reads MGHDK; CDR2 reads SYGVNS. The CDR3 is 15 amino acids. Trimming at V came to 3 bases and at J to 0 bases, leaving 4 bases not matched to a gene. CDR3 nucleotides: TGTGCCAGCAGTGATAACAGGGGGGACTCCTACGAGCAGTACTTC. Residues: CASSDNRGDSYEQYF.

Concerning this clone: The same CDR3 can be traced to other DNA sequences in this sample. The rearrangement uses TRBV5-1 and TRBJ2-3; D unclear. Germline V CDR1 and CDR2: SGHRS, YFSETQ. The length of the CDR3 is 12 residues. V shed 4 bases and J shed 1 base, with 4 bases lying between them. Here the CDR3 DNA reads TGCGCCAGCAGCACTGGCACAGATACGCAGTATTTT. Amino acid sequence: CASSTGTDTQYF.

This rearrangement joins TRBV2 to TRBJ1-6; D is perhaps TRBD1 (6 bases). Germline V gene sequence: CDR1 SNHLY, CDR2 FYNNEI. Between the trimmed V and J ends, which lost 2 bases and 6 bases, there was a span of 11 bases. The CDR3 spans 15 residues. The CDR3 DNA is TGTGCCAGCAGTGAAACGGACAGCAGTAATTCACCCCTCCACTTT. The encoded protein is CASSETDSSNSPLHF.

Only a few counts were recorded for this clone. The V gene is TRBV7-2, the J gene TRBJ2-2; D is unclear. The CDR3 has 14 residues. V lost 3 bases and J lost 8, with 13 bases in between. CDR1 and CDR2 (germline): SGHTA, FQGNSA. The CDR3 DNA sequence: TGTGCCAGCAGCTTGAACCAGTTAGAGGGGGAGCTGTTTTTT. It encodes CASSLNQLEGELFF.

This clone was counted a few times. The chain couples TRBV29-1 to TRBJ2-2, with D possibly matching TRBD1 (6 bases). The CDR3 consists of 15 residues. V gave up 5 bases and J gave up 2 bases, with 15 bases separating them. Germline V gene lookup returns CDR1 SQVTM and CDR2 ANQGSEA. Here the CDR3 reads CSVPGQLTNTGELFF. CDR3 bases: TGCAGCGTTCCCGGACAGCTAACCAACACCGGGGAGCTGTTTTTT.